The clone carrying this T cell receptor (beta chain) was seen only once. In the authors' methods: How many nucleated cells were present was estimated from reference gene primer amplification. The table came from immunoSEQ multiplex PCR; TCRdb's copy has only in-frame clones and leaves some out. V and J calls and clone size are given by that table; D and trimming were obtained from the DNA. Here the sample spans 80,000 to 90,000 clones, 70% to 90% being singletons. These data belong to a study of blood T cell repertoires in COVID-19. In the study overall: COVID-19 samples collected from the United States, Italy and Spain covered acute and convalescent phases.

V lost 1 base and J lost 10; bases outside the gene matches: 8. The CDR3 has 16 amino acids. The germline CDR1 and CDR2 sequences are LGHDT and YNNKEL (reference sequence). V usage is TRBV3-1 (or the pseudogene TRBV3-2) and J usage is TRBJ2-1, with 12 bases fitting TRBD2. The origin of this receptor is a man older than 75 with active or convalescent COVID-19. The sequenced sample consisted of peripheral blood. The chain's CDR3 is CASSQGTGLAGREQFF. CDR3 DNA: TGTGCCAGCAGCCAAGGGACCGGACTAGCGGGACGGGAGCAGTTCTTC.